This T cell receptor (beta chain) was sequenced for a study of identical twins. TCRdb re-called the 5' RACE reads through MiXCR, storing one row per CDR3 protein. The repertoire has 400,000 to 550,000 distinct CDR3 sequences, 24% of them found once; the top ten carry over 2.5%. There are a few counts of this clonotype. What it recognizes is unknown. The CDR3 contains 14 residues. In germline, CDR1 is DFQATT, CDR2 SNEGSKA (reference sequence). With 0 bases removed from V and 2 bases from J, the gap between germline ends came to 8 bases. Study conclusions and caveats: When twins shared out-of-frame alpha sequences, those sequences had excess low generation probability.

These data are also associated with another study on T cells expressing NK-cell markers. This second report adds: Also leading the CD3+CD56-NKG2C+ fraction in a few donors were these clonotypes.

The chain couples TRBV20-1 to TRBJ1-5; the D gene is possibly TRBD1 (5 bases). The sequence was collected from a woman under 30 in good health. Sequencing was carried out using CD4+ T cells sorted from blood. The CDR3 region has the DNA TGCAGTGCTAGAGATCTCAGGGGCAATCAGCCCCAGCATTTT. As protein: CSARDLRGNQPQHF.